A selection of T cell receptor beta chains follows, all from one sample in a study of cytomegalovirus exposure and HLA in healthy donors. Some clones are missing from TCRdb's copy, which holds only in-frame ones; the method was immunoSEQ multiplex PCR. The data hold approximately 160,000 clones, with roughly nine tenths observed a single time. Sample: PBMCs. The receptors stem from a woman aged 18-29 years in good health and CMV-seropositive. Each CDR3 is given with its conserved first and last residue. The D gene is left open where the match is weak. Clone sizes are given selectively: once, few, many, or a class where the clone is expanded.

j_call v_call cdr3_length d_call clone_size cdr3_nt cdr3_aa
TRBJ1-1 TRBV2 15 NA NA TGTGCCAGCAGTGGGCCAGCGATTAGGAACACTGAAGCTTTCTTT CASSGPAIRNTEAFF
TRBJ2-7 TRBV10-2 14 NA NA TGCGCCAGCGCCCAGACGGACTCCGATTCCGAGCAGTACTTC CASAQTDSDSEQYF
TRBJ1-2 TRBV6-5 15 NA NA TGTGCCAGCAGTTGGATTCAGCCATACCCGGGTGGCTACACCTTC CASSWIQPYPGGYTF
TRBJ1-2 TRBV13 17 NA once TGTGCCAGCAGCTTTGGGTTAGGGGTTACGGAAAACTATGGCTACACCTTC CASSFGLGVTENYGYTF
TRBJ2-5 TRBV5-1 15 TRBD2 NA TGCGCCAGCAGCTTGGGGGGGACTAGCAGGAAGACCCAGTACTTC CASSLGGTSRKTQYF
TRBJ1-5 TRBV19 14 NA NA TGTGCCAGTACGGGGGTAGGGGGCAATCAGCCCCAGCATTTT CASTGVGGNQPQHF
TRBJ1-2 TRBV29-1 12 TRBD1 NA TGCAGCGTGGAAGGGACAGGGGATGGCTACACCTTC CSVEGTGDGYTF
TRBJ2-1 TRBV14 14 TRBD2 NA TGTGCCAGCAGCCCGGGACTAGCGAGCAATGAGCAGTTCTTC CASSPGLASNEQFF
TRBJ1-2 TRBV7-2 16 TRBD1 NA TGTGCCAGCAGCTTAGGCCCCGACAGGGGCGGTTCGGGCTACACCTTC CASSLGPDRGGSGYTF
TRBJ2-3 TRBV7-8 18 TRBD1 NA TGTGCCAGCAGCAATCATGGCGAAGGGACAGGGAACACAGATACGCAGTATTTT CASSNHGEGTGNTDTQYF
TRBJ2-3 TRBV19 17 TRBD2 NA TGTGCCAGTAGTATAGGGACTAGCGGGGGGAGCACAGATACGCAGTATTTT CASSIGTSGGSTDTQYF
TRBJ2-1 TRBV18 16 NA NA TGTGCCAGCTCACCAACAGGAGCGGGTCCCTACAATGAGCAGTTCTTC CASSPTGAGPYNEQFF
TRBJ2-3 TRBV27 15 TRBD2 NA TGTGCCAGCAGGGGTTCCAGCGGGATTTCTGATACGCAGTATTTT CASRGSSGISDTQYF
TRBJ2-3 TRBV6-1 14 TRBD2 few TGTGCCAGCAGAATGGGAGGGCACACAGATACGCAGTATTTT CASRMGGHTDTQYF
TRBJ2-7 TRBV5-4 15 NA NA TGTGCCAGCAGCCAAAAGATCGACAGTACCCACGAGCAGTACTTC CASSQKIDSTHEQYF
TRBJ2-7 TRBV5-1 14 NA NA TGCGCCAGCAGCTTGGACGGCTCCCACCCGGGACAGTACTTC CASSLDGSHPGQYF
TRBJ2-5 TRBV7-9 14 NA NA TGTGCCAGCAGCTTAGCCAGGGGACAAGAGACCCAGTACTTC CASSLARGQETQYF
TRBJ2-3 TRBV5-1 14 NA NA TGCGCCAGCAGTTCGACCCATAGCGTCGATACGCAGTATTTT CASSSTHSVDTQYF
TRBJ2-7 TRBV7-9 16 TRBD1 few TGTGCCAGCAGTCCCCCGATACAGGGGGCCTTGGTCGAGCAGTACTTC CASSPPIQGALVEQYF
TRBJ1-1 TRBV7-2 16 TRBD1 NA TGTGCCAGCAGCCCCTCCCCTACCCGACAGGGCCCTGAAGCTTTCTTT CASSPSPTRQGPEAFF
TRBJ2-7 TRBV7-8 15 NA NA TGTGCCAGCAGCTTAGAAGGAGGCCTCTCCTACGAGCAGTACTTC CASSLEGGLSYEQYF
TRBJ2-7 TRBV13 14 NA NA TGTGCCAGCAGCTTAGGGACAGCCTCCTACGAGCAGTACTTC CASSLGTASYEQYF
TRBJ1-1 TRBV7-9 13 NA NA TGTGCCAGCAGCCCGGGCGGGGGCACTGAAGCTTTCTTT CASSPGGGTEAFF
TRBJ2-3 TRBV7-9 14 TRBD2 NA TGTGCCAGCAGCTCTAGCGGAGGCACAGATACGCAGTATTTT CASSSSGGTDTQYF
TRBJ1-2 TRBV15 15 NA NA TGTGCCACCAGCAGAGATCGGCAGGGAGGGGATGGCTACACCTTC CATSRDRQGGDGYTF
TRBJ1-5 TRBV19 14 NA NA TGTGCCAGTAGTATCTTCAGGAGCAATCAGCCCCAGCATTTT CASSIFRSNQPQHF
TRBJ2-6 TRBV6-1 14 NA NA TGTGCCAGCAGTCCAGACTCTGGGGCCAACGTCCTGACTTTC CASSPDSGANVLTF
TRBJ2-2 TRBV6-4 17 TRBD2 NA TGTGCCAGCAGTGACGTTCCTCTAGCGGCCAACACCGGGGAGCTGTTTTTT CASSDVPLAANTGELFF
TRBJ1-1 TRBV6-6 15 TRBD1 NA TGTGCCAGCAGTGGGACAGGGGGCTTGAACACTGAAGCTTTCTTT CASSGTGGLNTEAFF
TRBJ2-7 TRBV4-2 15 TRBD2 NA TGTGCCAGCAGCGCCGGGAGGGCCATGTCTTACGAGCAGTACTTC CASSAGRAMSYEQYF
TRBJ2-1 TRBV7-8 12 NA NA TGTGCCAGCAGCAGCAACTACCATGAGCAGTTCTTC CASSSNYHEQFF
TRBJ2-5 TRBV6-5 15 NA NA TGTGCCAGCAGACCTGTAGGGGGGGACCAAGAGACCCAGTACTTC CASRPVGGDQETQYF
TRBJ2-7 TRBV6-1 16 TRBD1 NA TGTGCCAGCAGTGAAAGGTTCCGGGACAGGGCCCCCGAGCAGTACTTC CASSERFRDRAPEQYF
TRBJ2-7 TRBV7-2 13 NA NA TGTGCCAGCAGCTCAGGGAATTCCTACGAGCAGTACTTC CASSSGNSYEQYF
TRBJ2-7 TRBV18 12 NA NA TGTGCCAGCTCACCGTCTAGCTACGAGCAGTACTTC CASSPSSYEQYF
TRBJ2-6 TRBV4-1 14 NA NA TGCGCCAGCAGCCCCTACTCTGGGGCCAACGTCCTGACTTTC CASSPYSGANVLTF